Listed here is a single T cell receptor (beta chain). This record belongs to a study of T cell responses to AZD1222 COVID-19 vaccine. Here immunoSEQ multiplex PCR was the method, and the copy in TCRdb shows in-frame clones only, minus some. The sample has 130,000 to 150,000 clones, approximately 89% seen once. The sample consisted of peripheral blood, taken 28 days after the second AZD1222 dose. The TCR comes from an adult who received the AZD1222 COVID-19 vaccine.

The CDR3: CASSSGTSGASAEQYF. Written as DNA, the CDR3 is TGTGCCAGCAGCTCCGGGACTAGCGGGGCTAGCGCGGAGCAGTACTTC. The gene calls are TRBV28 and TRBJ2-7; TRBD2 aligns across 13 bases. V shed 6 bases, J shed 7 bases, and the junction held 12 bases outside the gene matches. There are 16 residues in the CDR3. From germline, CDR1 is MDHEN and CDR2 SYDVKM.